The T cell receptor beta chain described here comes from a study of early T cells in non-severe SARS-CoV-2 infection. Study-level results: Sequences matched to VDJdb favored anti-spike CD8 responses, while private and CD4 specificities were missed.

The CDR3 extends over 17 amino acids. The V segment lost 5 bases and the J segment 1 base; nucleotides outside the gene matches: 6. The germline V gene encodes CDR1 SGHDT and CDR2 YYEEEE. Remarks on this clonotype: Its antigen remains unidentified.

Via MiXCR, TCRdb re-called the 5' RACE reads, giving one row per CDR3 protein. Altogether 35,000 to 40,000 distinct CDR3 sequences are present, around 6.1% being singletons, with the ten largest covering 20% to 30%. The specimen sequenced was whole blood. This sequence originates from an adult who was a healthcare worker with PCR-confirmed SARS-CoV-2 infection or an uninfected control (not recorded which). The J gene is TRBJ2-2, the V gene TRBV5-6; 12 positions agree with TRBD1. The CDR3 sequence is CASSWDRGLVNTGELFF. In nucleotides, the CDR3 is TGTGCCAGCAGTTGGGACAGGGGGCTTGTGAACACCGGGGAGCTGTTTTTT.